One sample yielded the 21 T cell receptor beta chains listed below, sequenced in a study of blood T cell repertoires in COVID-19. The repertoire was sequenced with immunoSEQ multiplex PCR; TCRdb's copy has only in-frame clones and lacks some. Among fewer than 200,000 clones, about 85% were seen once, and the ten largest hold about a fifth. The specimen was peripheral blood. The receptor source for this set is a man in his fifties or sixties with active or convalescent COVID-19.

The rearrangement uses TRBV27 and TRBJ2-7; D might be TRBD2 (7 bases). V was shortened by 2 bases and J by 6 bases, with 20 bases between the two germline ends. The CDR3 consists of 16 residues. CDR1 is MNHEY and CDR2 is SMNVEV in the germline V gene (reference sequence). CDR3 sequence: CASSLPPGGPSSEQYF. CDR3 sequence (DNA): TGTGCCAGCAGTTTACCGCCGGGGGGCCCCTCGAGCGAGCAGTACTTC.

This clone was seen more than once but under ten times. The V call is TRBV4-1, the J call TRBJ1-5; 7 bases are shared with TRBD1. The CDR3 is 14 residues long. The germline V gene encodes CDR1 MGHRA and CDR2 YSYEKL. V trimming: 4 bases; J trimming: 3 bases; junction bases outside the gene matches: 3. CDR3 sequence: CASSPQGYNQPQHF. The CDR3, as DNA: TGCGCCAGCAGCCCACAGGGGTACAATCAGCCCCAGCATTTT.

V gene TRBV19 combines with J gene TRBJ1-1, with a weak D call TRBD1 (6 bases). This CDR3 has 16 residues. Germline V gives CDR1 LNHDA, CDR2 SQIVND (reference sequence). V lost 1 base, J lost 1 base, and 13 bases lay in between. CDR3 DNA sequence: TGTGCCAGTAGTATAGTGATGCGGGGGCCGAACACTGAAGCTTTCTTT. It codes for CASSIVMRGPNTEAFF.

The CDR3 DNA is TGTGCCAGCAGAGCATTCGCTTGGGACAGGACTCTCTCCGGTAGCAATCAGCCCCAGCATTTT. It is translated as CASRAFAWDRTLSGSNQPQHF. The rearrangement uses TRBV9 and TRBJ1-5, with 8 bases lining up with TRBD1. The CDR3 loop spans 21 amino acids. CDR1 SGDLS and CDR2 YYNGEE come from the germline V gene. V gave up 5 bases and J gave up 0 bases; unmatched junction bases: 22.

The rearrangement links TRBV6-5 to TRBJ1-6, with 9 bases aligning to TRBD1. The germline V gene has CDR1 MNHEY and CDR2 SVGAGI. CDR3 size: 15 residues. V shed 6 bases, J shed 4 bases, and the junction held 4 bases outside the gene matches. The CDR3 DNA reads as TGTGCCAGCAGCCTGGGACAGGGTTATAATTCACCCCTCCACTTT. Translated, it gives CASSLGQGYNSPLHF.

The gene calls are TRBV7-3 and TRBJ1-1; the D is unclear. The CDR3 has 13 residues. Looked up from germline, CDR1 is SGHTA and CDR2 is FQGTGA. Trimming removed 3 bases at V and 5 bases at J, with 10 bases between. The CDR3 DNA reads as TGTGCCAGCAGCTTCCACGGGAGGACTGAAGCTTTCTTT. It is translated as CASSFHGRTEAFF.

The chain couples TRBV2 to TRBJ2-3; 12 bases are shared with TRBD2. CDR1 and CDR2 (germline): SNHLY, FYNNEI. The CDR3 loop spans 12 amino acids. V shed 8 bases, J shed 7 bases, and the junction held 1 base outside the gene matches. The CDR3 bases are TGTGCCAGCCTAGCGGGGGGGAATACGCAGTATTTT. It translates to CASLAGGNTQYF.

The genes are TRBV5-1 and TRBJ1-2; 7 bases match TRBD1. The CDR3 covers 14 residues. The V gene end was trimmed by 2 bases and the J gene end by 4 bases; junction bases not matched to a gene: 5. From germline, CDR1 is SGHRS and CDR2 YFSETQ. The CDR3: CASSFRDRAYGYTF. CDR3 nucleotide sequence: TGCGCCAGCAGCTTCCGAGACAGGGCCTATGGCTACACCTTC.

The genes are TRBV14 and TRBJ2-7, with D unresolved. The CDR3 has 15 amino acids. Between the trimmed V and J ends, which lost 4 bases and 2 bases, there was a span of 15 bases. Germline values: CDR1 SGHDN, CDR2 FVKESK. The CDR3 is CASSPQEALPYEQYF. DNA of the CDR3: TGTGCCAGCAGCCCACAAGAGGCCCTTCCCTACGAGCAGTACTTC.

The table lists this clone with a few counts. This chain connects TRBV5-8 to TRBJ2-6; no definite D call. Germline V lookup: CDR1 SGHTS, CDR2 YDEGEE. The CDR3 runs to 15 residues. Deletions cut 0 bases from V and 1 base from J, with 5 bases between. In DNA, the CDR3 is TGTGCCAGCAGCTTGGACGGGTCTGGGGCCAACGTCCTGACTTTC. This sequence encodes CASSLDGSGANVLTF.

The genes are TRBV18 and TRBJ1-2, with 9 bases matching TRBD1. The CDR3 is 14 amino acids. Germline V gene sequence: CDR1 KGHSH, CDR2 LQKENI. V was clipped by 5 bases and J by 7 bases; unmatched bases: 8. The CDR3 DNA follows: TGTGCCAGCTCAATTGGACCGGGACAGGGTGGCTACACCTTC. This sequence encodes CASSIGPGQGGYTF.

This clone showed up just a few times. The V call is TRBV7-9, the J call TRBJ2-5, with D unresolved. Trimming removed 2 bases at V and 2 bases at J, with 6 bases between. This CDR3 spans 13 amino acids. Looked up from germline, CDR1 is SEHNR and CDR2 is FQNEAQ (reference sequence). For the CDR3, the DNA is TGTGCCAGCAGCTTAATCGGTCAAGAGACCCAGTACTTC. It is translated as CASSLIGQETQYF.

The sample holds a few counts of this clone. The gene calls are TRBV7-2 and TRBJ1-2, with 8 bases lining up with TRBD1. The CDR3 spans 14 residues. Germline V gene lookup returns CDR1 SGHTA and CDR2 FQGNSA. J was trimmed by 3 bases and V by 3 bases; bases with no gene match: 3. The CDR3 reads CASSLTQGDYGYTF. The CDR3 bases are TGTGCCAGCAGCTTGACACAGGGGGACTATGGCTACACCTTC.

This clone was picked up one time. V is TRBV27 and J is TRBJ1-6, with TRBD1 matching 10 bases. Trimming removed 5 bases from V and 9 bases from J; junction bases left unmatched: 4. The V gene's germline CDR1 is MNHEY and CDR2 SMNVEV (reference sequence). There are 14 residues in the CDR3. CDR3 loop: CASSTTGGTSPLHF. The CDR3 DNA reads TGTGCCAGCAGTACGACAGGGGGCACTTCACCCCTCCACTTT.

V is TRBV7-5 and J is TRBJ2-4; the table's D gene call, TRBD2, was not cross checked with the DNA. TRBV7-5 is deemed a pseudogene. The CDR3 has 17 amino acids. For the CDR3, the DNA is TGTGTCAGAAGCTTAGACTGCGGGGGGGGAGCCAAAAACATTCAGTACTTC. Translation gives CVRSLDCGGGAKNIQYF.

CDR3 sequence (DNA): TGTGCCAGCTCACCACCGTCGGGTGGCTATGGCTACACCTTC. Residues: CASSPPSGGYGYTF. V is TRBV18 and J is TRBJ1-2, with unresolved D. Trimming cost V 0 bases and J 4 bases, with 9 bases left between them. The CDR3 spans 14 residues. Germline V CDR1 and CDR2: KGHSH, LQKENI.

CDR3 nucleotide sequence: TGTGCCAGCAAGGCTAGCGGGGGGGCCGGGGAGCTGTTTTTT. Amino acids: CASKASGGAGELFF. The chain is built from TRBV2 and TRBJ2-2, with 12 nucleotides matching TRBD2. V was pared by 7 bases and J by 6 bases, with 3 bases of the junction left unmatched. The CDR3 totals 14 residues. Germline CDR1 SNHLY, CDR2 FYNNEI. The full variable domain, in which reference TRBV2 and TRBJ2-2 provide the parts outside the CDR3, is EPEVTQTPSHQVTQMGQEVILRCVPISNHLYFYWYRQILGQKVEFLVSFYNNEISEKSEIFDDQFSVERPDGSNFTLKIRSTKLEDSAMYFCASKASGGAGELFFGEGSRLTVL.

The rearrangement uses TRBV5-1 and TRBJ2-3, with a weak D call TRBD1 (5 bases). This CDR3 has 15 amino acids. Germline CDR1 is SGHRS and CDR2 is YFSETQ. Trimming removed 1 base from V and 1 base from J, with 10 bases in between. CDR3 region: CASSLQGQGTDTQYF. CDR3 nucleotides: TGCGCCAGCAGCTTGCAGGGTCAGGGCACAGATACGCAGTATTTT.

As regards this clone: This CDR3 fails to terminate in the conserved phenylalanine or tryptophan, so it likely reflects a read error. No DNA is shown, since the ends of the CDR3 on it are uncertain; the CDR3 is the one TCRdb lists. The chain couples TRBV29-1 to TRBJ1-2; the table calls TRBD1, which could not be checked here. The germline CDR1 and CDR2 sequences are SQVTM and ANQGSEA. The CDR3 length is 11 residues, termini included. CDR3 in amino acids: CSVETGEGSSI.

CDR3 DNA sequence: TGCAGTGCTAGTCACAGCTCCTACGAGCAGTACTTC. Translated: CSASHSSYEQYF. The chain is built from TRBV20-1 and TRBJ2-7; D is unresolved. CDR1 DFQATT and CDR2 SNEGSKA come from the germline V gene (reference sequence). Deletions cut 3 bases from V and 0 bases from J, with 6 bases between. This CDR3 has 12 residues.

V and J are TRBV4-1 and TRBJ2-5; 8 bases align to TRBD1. Trimming at V came to 2 bases and at J to 2 bases, leaving 1 base not matched to a gene. The CDR3 extends over 14 amino acids. Germline CDR1 is MGHRA and CDR2 is YSYEKL. CDR3 region: CASSQRQGQETQYF. The DNA for the CDR3 is TGCGCCAGCAGCCAAAGACAGGGGCAAGAGACCCAGTACTTC.